This T cell receptor beta chain is drawn from a study of technical replicates of blood from a few donors. Germline assignment: CDR1 SGDLS and CDR2 YYNGEE. J was trimmed by 4 bases and V by 0 bases; bases with no gene match: 10. The CDR3 totals 16 residues. TCRdb's copy holds only in-frame clones and misses some; the assay was immunoSEQ multiplex PCR. The sample records approximately 53,000 clones, about 96% being singletons. This clone was seen once. The chain couples TRBV9 to TRBJ2-7, with 7 positions matching TRBD1. This receptor was identified in a human donor in good health. Sequences were obtained from T cells isolated from PBMCs. This CDR3 is CASSVGSGGMVYEQYF. In DNA form, the CDR3 reads TGTGCCAGCAGCGTAGGGTCAGGGGGTATGGTTTACGAGCAGTACTTC.